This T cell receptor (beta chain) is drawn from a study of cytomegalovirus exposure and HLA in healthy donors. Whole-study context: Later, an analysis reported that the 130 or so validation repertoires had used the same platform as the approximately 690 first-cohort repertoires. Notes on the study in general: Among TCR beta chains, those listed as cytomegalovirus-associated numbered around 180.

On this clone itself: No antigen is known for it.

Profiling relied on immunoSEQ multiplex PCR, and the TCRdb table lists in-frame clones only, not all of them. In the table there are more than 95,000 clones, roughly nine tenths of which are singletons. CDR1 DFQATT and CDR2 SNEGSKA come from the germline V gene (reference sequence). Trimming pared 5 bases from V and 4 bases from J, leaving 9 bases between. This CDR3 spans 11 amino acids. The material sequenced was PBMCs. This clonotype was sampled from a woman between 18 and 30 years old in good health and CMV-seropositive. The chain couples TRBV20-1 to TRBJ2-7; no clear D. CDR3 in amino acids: CSAETEYEQYF. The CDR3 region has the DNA TGCAGTGCTGAAACAGAGTACGAGCAGTACTTC.